The 11 T cell receptor beta chains in this list originate from one sample, sequenced in a study of T cells in Graves' hyperthyroidism and ophthalmopathy. RNA transcripts served as the template for amplifying TCR beta CDR3 regions. A set of HTBI primers served as the primers for a first-round RT-PCR of the TCR CDR3. Via MiXCR, TCRdb re-called the multiplex PCR reads, giving one row per CDR3 protein. The table lists about 560,000 distinct CDR3 sequences, over 15% of them singletons, with about 18% in the top ten. Sequencing was done on a sample of blood. The receptors derive from a woman under 30 with Graves' hyperthyroidism.

This rearrangement joins TRBV20-1 to TRBJ1-2, with D unresolved. This CDR3 contains 13 residues. V was cut by 3 bases and J by 0 bases, with 8 bases left in between. Germline lookup yields CDR1 DFQATT and CDR2 SNEGSKA (reference sequence). The CDR3 coding sequence is TGCAGTGCTAGTAAACAGACTAACTATGGCTACACCTTC. It is translated as CSASKQTNYGYTF.

The V call is TRBV12-3 or TRBV12-4, the J call TRBJ1-1; no clear D gene. CDR3 length: 14 amino acids. Trimming took off 8 bases at V and 1 base at J, with 14 bases between the two ends. Here the CDR3 reads CASRGSFANTEAFF. CDR3 sequence (DNA): TGTGCCAGCCGGGGTTCTTTCGCGAACACTGAAGCTTTCTTT.

The V gene is TRBV6-5, the J gene TRBJ2-1; 11 bases match TRBD2. Germline CDR1 reads MNHEY; CDR2 reads SVGAGI. The CDR3 consists of 19 residues. V was pared by 2 bases and J by 5 bases, with 14 bases of the junction left unmatched. CDR3 protein: CASSYGLAGGSQGDNEQFF. The CDR3 region has the DNA TGTGCCAGCAGTTACGGTCTAGCGGGAGGCAGCCAGGGGGACAATGAGCAGTTCTTC.

The chain is built from TRBV15 and TRBJ2-3, with D possibly being TRBD1 or TRBD2 (5 bases each). There are 18 residues in the CDR3. V lost 3 bases and J lost 0, with 19 bases in between. Germline lookup yields CDR1 LNHNV and CDR2 YYDKDF (reference sequence). DNA of the CDR3: TGTGCCACCAGCAGGGGGGTTTTCCGATCTCCTAGCACAGATACGCAGTATTTT. Protein: CATSRGVFRSPSTDTQYF.

This clonotype was counted between two and nine times. V usage is TRBV6-2 or TRBV6-3 and J usage is TRBJ2-1, with TRBD2 matching 13 bases. J gave up 2 bases and V 6 bases, and 10 bases lay outside the gene matches. CDR3 length equals 18 residues. Germline V lookup: CDR1 MNHEY, CDR2 SVGEGT. CDR3 DNA sequence: TGTGCCAGCAGCGCCGGGACTAGCGGGATAATGGCCTACAATGAGCAGTTCTTC. Protein: CASSAGTSGIMAYNEQFF.

The gene calls are TRBV10-3 and TRBJ2-1, with TRBD2 matching over 8 bases. Germline-derived CDR1 and CDR2 are ENHRY and SYGVKD. Trimming removed 7 bases from V and 6 bases from J; junction bases left unmatched: 14. The CDR3 is made up of 16 amino acids. The CDR3 bases are TGTGCCATCAAAGGTGTGTCAGCGGGAGTCTCCAATGAGCAGTTCTTC. This translates into CAIKGVSAGVSNEQFF.

This clonotype appeared a few times. The chain links TRBV24-1 to TRBJ2-3, with TRBD2 matching 7 bases. V trimming: 4 bases; J trimming: 2 bases; junction bases outside the gene matches: 5. Germline V gene lookup returns CDR1 KGHDR and CDR2 SFDVKD. There are 15 residues in the CDR3. The CDR3 DNA is TGTGCCACCAGTGACCCCAGCGGGGACACAGATACGCAGTATTTT. Protein sequence: CATSDPSGDTDTQYF.

This clonotype was seen repeatedly, ten times or more. The chain links TRBV12-3 or TRBV12-4 to TRBJ2-2; the D is unclear. The CDR3 sequence is 15 residues long. Trimming cost V 3 bases and J 1 base, with 9 bases left between them. CDR3 loop: CASSLRHLNTGELFF. DNA of the CDR3: TGTGCCAGCAGTTTGAGGCACCTGAACACCGGGGAGCTGTTTTTT.

This chain joins TRBV4-1 and TRBJ2-5; D ambiguous. The CDR3 is 13 residues long. The V end was cut by 0 bases, the J end by 2 bases, with 4 bases between. Looked up from germline, CDR1 is MGHRA and CDR2 is YSYEKL. CDR3 nucleotide sequence: TGCGCCAGCAGCCAAGAAAGGCAAGAGACCCAGTACTTC. Encoded protein: CASSQERQETQYF.

Remarks on this clonotype: Germline and junction disagree at one end, which may indicate a read error. This chain links TRBV6-2 or TRBV6-3 with TRBJ1-4, with TRBD1 identical over 7 bases. The germline CDR1 and CDR2 sequences are MNHEY and SVGEGT. This CDR3 region has 18 residues. The CDR3 reads CASSSGGPNQATNEELFF. DNA for the CDR3: TGTGCCAGCAGTTCAGGGGGGCCCAATCAAGCAACTAATGAAGAACTGTTTTTT.

The sample holds many counts of this clonotype. V and J are TRBV7-9 and TRBJ2-7, with a tentative D call TRBD2 (6 bases). V lost 0 bases and J 0 bases, leaving 18 bases between the germline ends. This CDR3 is 18 amino acids long. Germline CDR1 is SEHNR and CDR2 is FQNEAQ (reference sequence). CDR3 sequence reads: CASSLAGGRIYDSYEQYF. The CDR3 nucleotides read TGTGCCAGCAGCTTAGCGGGGGGTCGGATCTACGACTCCTACGAGCAGTACTTC.